This passage covers 19 T cell receptor beta chains from one sample sequenced in a study of blood T cell repertoires in COVID-19. The repertoire was sequenced with immunoSEQ multiplex PCR; TCRdb's copy has only in-frame clones and lacks some. The sample lists approximately 170,000 clones; about 86% were seen once. The sample taken for sequencing was peripheral blood. The receptors here all came from a woman between 70 and 85 years old with acute or convalescent COVID-19.

This clone is a singleton in its sample. This chain uses TRBV7-2 with TRBJ2-5; D is perhaps TRBD2 (6 bases). V was pared by 2 bases and J by 5 bases, with 12 bases between. Germline V lookup: CDR1 SGHTA, CDR2 FQGNSA. The CDR3 consists of 14 residues. DNA of the CDR3: TGTGCCAGCAGCTTAACGGACTATCTCGAGACCCAGTACTTC. As protein: CASSLTDYLETQYF.

This chain joins TRBV7-2 and TRBJ1-2; the D is unclear. Trimming removed 2 bases at V and 4 bases at J, with 8 bases between. Per germline, CDR1 SGHTA and CDR2 FQGNSA. The CDR3 consists of 13 residues. CDR3 sequence: CASSLYPSYGYTF. The CDR3 nucleotides read TGTGCCAGCAGCTTATATCCGAGCTATGGCTACACCTTC.

A few counts support this clone. The chain links TRBV6-2 or TRBV6-3 to TRBJ1-1, with 7 bases aligning to TRBD1. This CDR3 is 15 amino acids long. The germline gives CDR1 MNHEY, CDR2 SVGEGT. The junction had 4 bases not matched to a gene; V was cut back by 3 bases and J by 0 bases. The CDR3 nucleotides read TGTGCCAGCAGTTATTACAGGGGATTGAACACTGAAGCTTTCTTT. Amino acids: CASSYYRGLNTEAFF.

The chain has TRBV2 and TRBJ1-2, with 9 positions matching TRBD1. This CDR3 comprises 14 residues. CDR1 is SNHLY and CDR2 is FYNNEI in the germline V gene. Trimming took 7 bases from V and 7 from J; bases not matched to a gene: 10. The CDR3 bases are TGTGCCAGCACCGCCGGTAGGACAGGGGCTGGCTACACCTTC. It encodes CASTAGRTGAGYTF.

This rearrangement joins TRBV19 to TRBJ2-1; TRBD2 aligns across 10 bases. The V gene's germline CDR1 is LNHDA and CDR2 SQIVND (reference sequence). CDR3 length: 16 amino acids. After removal of 2 bases from V and 6 bases from J, the junction contained 7 bases not matched to a gene. CDR3 nucleotide sequence: TGTGCCAGTAGTATACCGAGCGGGAGGGCTTTCAATGAGCAGTTCTTC. It encodes CASSIPSGRAFNEQFF.

This sequence joins TRBV9 and TRBJ1-4; TRBD1 is a possible D gene (5 bases). This CDR3 spans 16 amino acids. The V end lost 4 bases, the J end lost 8 bases, and 21 bases lay between the germline ends. Germline loops: CDR1 SGDLS, CDR2 YYNGEE. CDR3 residues: CASSPRPGTLQEKLFF. The CDR3 nucleotides are TGTGCCAGCAGCCCTCGCCCCGGGACTTTACAGGAAAAACTGTTTTTT.

This chain links TRBV10-1 with TRBJ2-2; D call uncertain. V was shortened by 3 bases and J by 3 bases, with 5 bases between the two germline ends. The CDR3 spans 13 residues. Germline V gives CDR1 WNHNN, CDR2 SYGVQD (reference sequence). CDR3 protein: CASSDSYTGELFF. The CDR3 bases are TGCGCCAGCAGTGACTCTTACACCGGGGAGCTGTTTTTT.

V is TRBV3-1 (or the pseudogene TRBV3-2) and J is TRBJ2-1; no clear D gene. V gave up 1 base and J gave up 15 bases, with 10 bases separating them. From germline, CDR1 is LGHDT and CDR2 YNNKEL (reference sequence). The CDR3 is 11 residues long. CDR3 sequence: CASSQASVLFF. The CDR3 bases are TGTGCCAGCAGCCAAGCGTCTGTCCTGTTCTTC.

The chain employs TRBV2 and TRBJ2-1; 10 bases align to TRBD2. Germline-derived CDR1 and CDR2 are SNHLY and FYNNEI. The V and J ends lost 4 bases and 8 bases, in that order; junction bases with no gene match: 8. The CDR3 length is 15 residues. CDR3 nucleotide sequence: TGTGCCAGCAGTGTTGATAGCGGGGGGTCCCATGAGCAGTTCTTC. It is translated as CASSVDSGGSHEQFF. The variable domain in full, with the rest retrieved from reference TRBV2 and TRBJ2-1, is EPEVTQTPSHQVTQMGQEVILRCVPISNHLYFYWYRQILGQKVEFLVSFYNNEISEKSEIFDDQFSVERPDGSNFTLKIRSTKLEDSAMYFCASSVDSGGSHEQFFGPGTRLTVL.

The chain employs TRBV19 and TRBJ2-5; 9 nucleotides align to TRBD2. The V segment lost 6 bases and the J segment 5 bases; nucleotides outside the gene matches: 4. The V gene's germline CDR1 is LNHDA and CDR2 SQIVND (reference sequence). This CDR3 contains 13 residues. In DNA, the CDR3 is TGTGCCAGTAGCCGGACTAGCGCGGAGACCCAGTACTTC. This sequence encodes CASSRTSAETQYF.

The chain is built from TRBV5-1 and TRBJ2-3; D is ambiguous. CDR1 and CDR2 (germline): SGHRS, YFSETQ. V was trimmed by 1 base and J by 4 bases, leaving 4 bases between them. The CDR3 runs 12 residues. CDR3 sequence reads: CASSLQSDTQYF. CDR3 bases: TGCGCCAGCAGCTTGCAGTCAGATACGCAGTATTTT.

Written as DNA, the CDR3 is TGTGCCAGCAGTTTCTCGGTGGACTATCAGCCCCAGCATTTT. It specifies CASSFSVDYQPQHF. The chain has TRBV28 and TRBJ1-5; D is undetermined. Looked up from germline, CDR1 is MDHEN and CDR2 is SYDVKM. This CDR3 is 14 amino acids long. Trimming pared 3 bases from V and 5 bases from J, leaving 11 bases between.

V and J are TRBV5-1 and TRBJ2-1; 7 nucleotides align to TRBD1. Germline V lookup: CDR1 SGHRS, CDR2 YFSETQ. J gave up 4 bases and V 4 bases, and 11 bases lay outside the gene matches. The CDR3 spans 16 residues. For the CDR3, the DNA is TGCGCCAGCAGCCGAGCCGACAGGGCGATTTACAATGAGCAGTTCTTC. This codes for CASSRADRAIYNEQFF.

V and J are TRBV7-9 and TRBJ1-5; 7 bases align to TRBD1. The CDR3 sequence is 18 residues long. From germline, CDR1 is SEHNR and CDR2 FQNEAQ (reference sequence). The V gene end was trimmed by 5 bases and the J gene end by 6 bases; junction bases not matched to a gene: 19. The CDR3: CASSRKKGWQGVFQPQHF. The CDR3 region has the DNA TGTGCCAGCAGCCGTAAAAAGGGGTGGCAGGGGGTCTTTCAGCCCCAGCATTTT. Full variable domain (rest looked up from reference TRBV7-9 and TRBJ1-5): DTGVSQNPRHKITKRGQNVTFRCDPISEHNRLYWYRQTLGQGPEFLTYFQNEAQLEKSRLLSDRFSAERPKGSFSTLEIQRTEQGDSAMYLCASSRKKGWQGVFQPQHFGDGTRLSIL.

The chain combines TRBV14 with TRBJ1-1; D is undetermined. CDR1 is SGHDN, CDR2 FVKESK, per germline. The CDR3 has 14 residues. V lost 2 bases and J lost 1, with 8 bases in between. The CDR3 spells CASSQNTANTEAFF. The DNA for the CDR3 is TGTGCCAGCAGCCAAAATACAGCGAACACTGAAGCTTTCTTT.

The gene calls are TRBV18 and TRBJ2-7, with a tentative D call TRBD2 (6 bases). The CDR3 totals 14 residues. V lost 2 bases and J 0 bases, leaving 8 bases between the germline ends. Per the germline V gene, CDR1 is KGHSH and CDR2 is LQKENI. CDR3 in amino acids: CASSPGGSSYEQYF. CDR3 bases: TGTGCCAGCTCACCAGGGGGGAGCTCCTACGAGCAGTACTTC.

This clone was seen ten or more times. V usage is TRBV6-2 or TRBV6-3 and J usage is TRBJ2-7, with D maybe TRBD1 (6 bases). The V and J ends lost 2 bases and 2 bases respectively, with 13 bases between them. CDR3 length equals 15 residues. Germline V lookup: CDR1 MNHEY, CDR2 SVGEGT. CDR3 region: CASSYQTGSPYEQYF. The CDR3 coding sequence is TGTGCCAGCAGTTACCAAACAGGGTCCCCCTACGAGCAGTACTTC.

The chain employs TRBV4-1 and TRBJ2-1, with unresolved D. The germline V gene has CDR1 MGHRA and CDR2 YSYEKL. V was trimmed by 0 bases and J by 4 bases, leaving 7 bases between them. The CDR3 is 14 amino acids. The CDR3 spells CASSQDLRYNEQFF. CDR3 coding DNA: TGCGCCAGCAGCCAAGATTTGCGGTACAATGAGCAGTTCTTC.

This chain links TRBV9 with TRBJ1-3; perhaps TRBD1 as D (6 bases). Trimming left V 4 bases short and J 2 bases short, with 16 bases between. The CDR3 is made up of 16 amino acids. In germline, CDR1 is SGDLS, CDR2 YYNGEE. Here the CDR3 reads CASSPHTGNTGNTIYF. CDR3 sequence (DNA): TGTGCCAGCAGCCCCCATACAGGGAATACTGGAAACACCATATATTTT.